This TCR beta chain was identified in a study of T cells in Graves' hyperthyroidism and ophthalmopathy. The CDR3 runs to 15 residues. CDR1 is WNHNN and CDR2 is SYGVQD in the germline V gene (reference sequence). The germline V and J ends were trimmed by 3 bases and 0 bases, with 12 bases remaining between them. The investigators amplified TCR beta CDR3 regions from RNA transcripts. HTBI primers were the set used in a first-round RT-PCR of the TCR CDR3. TCRdb processed the multiplex PCR reads anew with MiXCR; each CDR3 protein has one entry. This table holds about 210,000 distinct CDR3 sequences, around 19% found once. Study-level points and caveats: Within blood appeared most thyroid clonotypes that had expanded above 0.001.

In the case of this clonotype: What it recognizes is unknown.

The chain combines TRBV10-1 with TRBJ2-7; D possibly corresponds to TRBD1 (5 bases). Material: blood. This sequence was found in a man in his forties with Graves' hyperthyroidism. As DNA, the CDR3 is TGCGCCAGCAGTGACCGACAGACGTCCTCCTACGAGCAGTACTTC. Translated, it gives CASSDRQTSSYEQYF.